This TCR beta chain was sequenced for a study of vaccination effects on CD4 cells after COVID-19 (dated 2022 in TCRdb). About the full investigation: Post-vaccine samples across the study were collected a median of 72 days after the second dose, with a range of 14 to 241. In both COVID-19 convalescent patients and infection-naive vaccine recipients, the study compared SARS-CoV-2 spike-specific CD4+ TCR repertoires from before mRNA vaccination with those from after it. Altogether, roughly 10 COVID-19 convalescent patients and a few SARS-CoV-2-naive healthy vaccine recipients made up the full study. Cultures from other donors in the study were sequenced with the Oncomine TCR Beta short-read assay on an Illumina iSeq 100. Broader findings and caveats from the paper: At late post-vaccination timepoints, both infection-induced and vaccine-induced clones showed marked clonal contraction, consistent with waning T cell responses. In healthy vaccine recipients, vaccine-induced clones were almost all SARS-CoV-2 mono-reactive, with only 1 of 255 cross-reactive with common cold coronaviruses. The study was limited by a small number of convalescent patients and lacked early post-infection timepoints.

The germline ends are 11 bases apart after V is trimmed by 2 bases and J by 9 bases. CDR3 length: 13 amino acids, cysteine to phenylalanine. Only the CDR3 portion is preserved as DNA: 39 bases, with reading frame beginning at the first base. The library was prepared using the immunoSEQ multiplex PCR assay. DNA from the cultured and isolated CD4+ T cells underwent TCR beta CDR3 sequencing. The authors' pipeline ran thus. Non-productive TCR sequences were removed, reads were trimmed to the CDR3 region, and CDR3s of at least 7 amino acids were retained. The MANAFEST web app was used to pick out antigen-specific clonotypes by comparing their expansion in peptide wells with that in reference cultures. To be called positive, a clone needed expansion at FDR<0.05 compared with the reference and with all other wells, an odds ratio greater than 5, and a frequency greater than 0.1% in two replicate wells. A clonotype was called cross-reactive if it was significantly expanded both in SARS-CoV-2 spike wells and in at least one common cold coronavirus spike condition. CDR3 similarity was assessed by Levenshtein distance using the stringdist R package, and unrooted trees were constructed with ape in R 3.6.1. TCRdb provides this immuneACCESS table in a form limited to in-frame rearrangements. Some clones are lacking; in checked studies, under half of them reflect an unresolved V gene, and why the rest are absent is not known. The DNA gave D and trimming, while V, J and clone size come from that table. Across this sample there are 30,000 to 45,000 clones, with about 80% seen only once. Under 2% of the sample is in the top ten clones.

A word on this clone: No antigen is known for it. No base quality information exists; no much larger clone differs at one position.

In the ViraFEST assay, PBMC were stimulated with viral peptide pools, and antigen-specific CD4+ T cell clonotypes were then identified by expansion using TCR sequencing. After around 11 days of culture, CD4+ T cells were isolated with the EasySep CD4+ T cell isolation kit. Each participant got two doses of an mRNA SARS-CoV-2 vaccine, either BNT162b2 or mRNA-1273. Healthy vaccine recipients had no prior SARS-CoV-2 infection, confirmed by negative nucleocapsid antibodies before and after vaccination. Over 1.5 million PBMC per well were cultured with 10 ug/ml peptides in IMDM containing roughly 5% human AB serum, approximately 9.1 IU/ml IL-2 and gentamicin. Half of the culture medium was replaced with fresh IL-2-containing medium on days 3 and 7. Unless otherwise noted, each peptide stimulation condition was cultured in triplicate wells. PBMC were separated from whole blood using Ficoll-Paque Plus gradient centrifugation and were then either cryopreserved at -140C or used fresh. The spike proteins of SARS-CoV-2 and of the common cold coronaviruses HCoV-NL63, HCoV-OC43 and HCoV-229E were spanned by overlapping peptide pools. The QIAamp micro DNA kit was used to extract genomic DNA from the cultured CD4+ T cells.

This TCR was sampled from a human donor who received a COVID-19 vaccine. Some clones in this sample may be carry-over from other donors' samples. Recombination connected TRBV12-3 or TRBV12-4 to TRBJ2-1; no D gene is confidently identified. The sample in question was CD4+ T cells from PBMCs cultured with HCoV-NL63 spike peptides, obtained after COVID-19 vaccination. This sample's cell subset or site label indicates: HCoV-NL63 spike overlapping peptide pool stimulation. CDR3 sequence: CASSLMPGIEQFF. The DNA sequence follows: TGTGCCAGCAGTTTAATGCCAGGCATTGAGCAGTTCTTC.